The clone carrying this T cell receptor (beta chain) was counted many times. The antigen is unknown. The CDR3 covers 13 residues. From germline, CDR1 is SEHNR and CDR2 FQNEAQ (reference sequence). The J segment lost 9 bases and the V segment lost 5 bases, leaving 5 bases of the junction unmatched. As part of library construction, unique molecular identifiers were attached to individual cDNA molecules. TCRdb itself ran the 5' RACE reads through MiXCR, one entry per CDR3 protein. Seen here are roughly 46,000 distinct CDR3 sequences, roughly a tenth observed once, and the top ten hold 5% to 6.5%. This entry belongs to a study of early T cells in non-severe SARS-CoV-2 infection. Study context: Whole-blood bulk RNA, unsorted, was sequenced, and chains were unpaired. Findings and caveats of the study: CD4 and private specificities were missed by VDJdb matching, which favored anti-spike CD8 responses.

This chain links TRBV7-9 with TRBJ1-5; 9 positions match TRBD1. The receptor's source is an adult who was a healthcare worker with PCR-confirmed SARS-CoV-2 infection or an uninfected control (not recorded which). Sequenced here: whole blood, sampled at baseline. The CDR3 loop is CASSTGQGRPQHF. As DNA, the CDR3 is TGTGCCAGCAGCACCGGACAGGGGCGGCCCCAGCATTTT.